This T cell receptor (beta chain) was recovered during a study of regulatory T cells in long-lasting Graves disease. Indicated time point: newly diagnosed GD, antithyroid drugs for less than 3 months. Scientists built the TCR library using RNA that was extracted from PBMCs. In Xi'an, China, an endocrinology department was the source of patients. The V end was cut by 7 bases, the J end by 0 bases, with 6 bases between. Per germline, CDR1 MDHEN and CDR2 SYDVKM. The length of the CDR3 is 13 residues. This clonotype was observed at least ten times. CDR3-region Arm-PCR and iRepertoire HTBI primers produced the TCR beta libraries. Via MiXCR, TCRdb re-called the multiplex PCR reads, giving one row per CDR3 protein. There are hundreds of thousands of distinct CDR3 sequences in the sample; 15% occur only once, and approximately 7.8% lies in the top ten. These sequences were also reported in another study, on T cells in Graves' hyperthyroidism and ophthalmopathy. That paper adds: TCR CDR3 underwent first-round RT-PCR with the HTBI primer set.

The sequence was collected from a woman in her thirties or forties with Graves disease. This specimen consisted of peripheral blood mononuclear cells (PBMCs), obtained at new diagnosis, from a patient treated with antithyroid drugs. The V and J genes are TRBV28 and TRBJ1-4; no clear D gene. CDR3 sequence (DNA): TGTGCCAGCATAGGGTCAACTAATGAAAAACTGTTTTTT. This codes for CASIGSTNEKLFF.